This TCR beta chain was retrieved from a study of blood T cell repertoires in COVID-19. Study at large: The samples span acute and convalescent COVID-19 from the United States, Italy and Spain. The analysed material was cDNA or gDNA that came from T cells, B-cell-depleted T cells, or PBMCs.

Study processing details: Reference gene primer amplification gave estimated nucleated cell counts. Using immunoSEQ multiplex PCR, the repertoire was profiled, and TCRdb retains in-frame clones only, with some absent. From that table come the V and J calls and clone size; the DNA was used to work out D and trimming. The sample yields some 54,000 clones, over 85% seen once. CDR1 SGHRS and CDR2 YFSETQ come from the germline V gene. V shed 3 bases and J 2 bases; nucleotides not matched to a gene: 7. This CDR3 is 17 amino acids long. The sequence derives from a man of 80 years or more with active or convalescent COVID-19. The sequenced sample was peripheral blood. This chain joins TRBV5-1 and TRBJ2-6; 8 bases align to TRBD1. CDR3 in amino acids: CASSWSLQGAGANVLTF. The CDR3 region has the DNA TGCGCCAGCAGCTGGTCTTTACAGGGGGCTGGGGCCAACGTCCTGACTTTC.